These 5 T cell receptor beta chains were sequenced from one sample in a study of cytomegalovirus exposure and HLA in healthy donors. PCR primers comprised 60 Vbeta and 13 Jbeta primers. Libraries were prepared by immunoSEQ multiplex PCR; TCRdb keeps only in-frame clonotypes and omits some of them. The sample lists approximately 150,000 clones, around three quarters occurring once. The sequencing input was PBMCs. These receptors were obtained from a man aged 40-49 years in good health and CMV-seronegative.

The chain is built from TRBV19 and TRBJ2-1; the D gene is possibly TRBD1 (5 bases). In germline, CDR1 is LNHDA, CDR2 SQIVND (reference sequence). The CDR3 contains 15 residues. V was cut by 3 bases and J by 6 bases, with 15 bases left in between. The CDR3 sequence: CASSIQGTPVNEQFF. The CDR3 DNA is TGTGCCAGTAGTATTCAGGGCACCCCTGTCAATGAGCAGTTCTTC.

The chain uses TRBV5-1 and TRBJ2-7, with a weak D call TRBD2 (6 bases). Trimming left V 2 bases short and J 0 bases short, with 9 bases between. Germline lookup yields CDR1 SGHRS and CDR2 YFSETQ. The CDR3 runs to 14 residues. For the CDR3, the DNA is TGCGCCAGCAGCTTAGGCGGGGACTCCTACGAGCAGTACTTC. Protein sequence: CASSLGGDSYEQYF.

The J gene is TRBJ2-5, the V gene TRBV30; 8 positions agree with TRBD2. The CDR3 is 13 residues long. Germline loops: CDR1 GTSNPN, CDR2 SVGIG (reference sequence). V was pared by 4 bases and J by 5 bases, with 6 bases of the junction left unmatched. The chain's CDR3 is CAWTPGGRETQYF. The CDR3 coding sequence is TGTGCCTGGACTCCCGGCGGGAGGGAGACCCAGTACTTC.

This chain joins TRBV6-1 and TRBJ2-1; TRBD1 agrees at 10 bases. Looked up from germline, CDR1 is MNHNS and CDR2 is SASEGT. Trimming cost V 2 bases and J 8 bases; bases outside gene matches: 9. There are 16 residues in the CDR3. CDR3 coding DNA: TGTGCCAGCAGTGAATTGACAGGGGGCTTTTTCGATGAGCAGTTCTTC. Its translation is CASSELTGGFFDEQFF.

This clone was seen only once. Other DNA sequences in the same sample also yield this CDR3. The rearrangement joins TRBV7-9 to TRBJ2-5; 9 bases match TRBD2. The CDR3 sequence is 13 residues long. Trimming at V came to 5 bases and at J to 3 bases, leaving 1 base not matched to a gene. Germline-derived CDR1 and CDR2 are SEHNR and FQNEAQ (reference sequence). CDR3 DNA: TGTGCCAGCAGCCCTAGCGGGGAAGAGACCCAGTACTTC. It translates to CASSPSGEETQYF.